This passage covers 2 T cell receptor beta chains from one sample sequenced in a study of CD8 T cells in ankylosing spondylitis. In TCRdb, the 5' RACE reads were re-called with MiXCR into one record per CDR3 protein. The data show roughly 200,000 distinct CDR3 sequences, with roughly 13% seen just once and 16% held by the top ten. The material sequenced was blood, either unsorted or a sorted T cell fraction (not recorded which). The receptors stem from a male donor with ankylosing spondylitis or in good health (not recorded which).

This clonotype was detected only a few times. The genes are TRBV2 and TRBJ2-6; D ambiguous. This CDR3 is built from 15 residues. Germline V lookup: CDR1 SNHLY, CDR2 FYNNEI. Trimming removed 3 bases from V and 0 bases from J, with 6 bases in between. Here the CDR3 reads CASSEYTSGANVLTF. In DNA form, the CDR3 reads TGTGCCAGCAGTGAGTACACCTCTGGGGCCAACGTCCTGACTTTC.

This clonotype was counted ten times or more. The chain carries TRBV27 and TRBJ2-7, with D tentatively TRBD1 (6 bases). Germline V lookup: CDR1 MNHEY, CDR2 SMNVEV (reference sequence). CDR3 length: 14 amino acids. The V gene lost 5 bases and the J gene lost 0 bases, with 11 bases spanning the gap. This chain's CDR3 is CASSPMDSSYEQYF. In DNA form, the CDR3 reads TGTGCCAGCAGTCCCATGGACAGCTCCTACGAGCAGTACTTC.